The present entry profiles one TCR beta chain with its context. TCRdb ran MiXCR on the 5' RACE reads and lists one entry per CDR3 protein. Of over 85,000 distinct CDR3 sequences listed, approximately 20% are singletons. The sample comes from a study of spatial heterogeneity in lung cancer. V was clipped by 0 bases and J by 7 bases, with 8 bases between them. This CDR3 region has 13 residues. Germline CDR1 reads SGDLS; CDR2 reads YYNGEE. Time point of the sample: blood at routine non-recurrence follow-up after resection. The genes are TRBV9 and TRBJ2-1; D is possibly TRBD2 (5 bases). The sequence was obtained from a male donor with early-stage non-small cell lung cancer. This material consisted of PBMCs, taken at follow-up. DNA of the CDR3: TGTGCCAGCAGCGTAGTGGGAGAAAATGAGCAGTTCTTC. It translates to CASSVVGENEQFF.